This TCR beta chain comes out of a study of early T cells in non-severe SARS-CoV-2 infection. As for the study in general: From unsorted whole blood, bulk RNA was sequenced, and the chains remained unpaired.

At least ten counts were recorded for this clonotype. TCRdb re-derived calls from the 5' RACE reads in MiXCR, one entry per CDR3 protein. The sample has around 37,000 distinct CDR3 sequences, around 9% seen once. Germline V gives CDR1 DFQATT, CDR2 SNEGSKA (reference sequence). V trimming: 3 bases; J trimming: 3 bases; junction bases outside the gene matches: 6. The CDR3 is made up of 14 amino acids. The sequenced material came from whole blood. The sequence was collected from an adult who was a healthcare worker with PCR-confirmed SARS-CoV-2 infection or an uninfected control (not recorded which). The J gene is TRBJ1-1, the V gene TRBV20-1; 8 bases match TRBD1. The CDR3 loop reads CSARSGQGYTEAFF. The CDR3 region has the DNA TGCAGTGCTAGGTCCGGACAGGGATACACTGAAGCTTTCTTT.